This TCR beta chain emerged from a study of cytomegalovirus exposure and HLA in healthy donors. Only in-frame clones appear in the TCRdb table, and some are missing; sequencing was by immunoSEQ multiplex PCR. The sample records about 180,000 clones, roughly 89% being singletons. General observations from the study: There were a few CMV-associated chains whose specificity for CMV antigens was confirmed in vitro.

The J segment lost 5 bases and the V segment lost 5 bases, leaving 5 bases of the junction unmatched. Per the germline V gene, CDR1 is SEHNR and CDR2 is FQNEAQ (reference sequence). The CDR3 has 14 residues. A word on this clone: Its antigen is not known.

This chain links TRBV7-9 with TRBJ2-2, with 7 bases that match TRBD1. The sequencing input was PBMCs. The TCR sequence derives from a woman in her thirties in good health and CMV-seronegative. CDR3 coding DNA: TGTGCCAGCAGCCGGGACAGTCAAACCGGGGAGCTGTTTTTT. Amino acids: CASSRDSQTGELFF.